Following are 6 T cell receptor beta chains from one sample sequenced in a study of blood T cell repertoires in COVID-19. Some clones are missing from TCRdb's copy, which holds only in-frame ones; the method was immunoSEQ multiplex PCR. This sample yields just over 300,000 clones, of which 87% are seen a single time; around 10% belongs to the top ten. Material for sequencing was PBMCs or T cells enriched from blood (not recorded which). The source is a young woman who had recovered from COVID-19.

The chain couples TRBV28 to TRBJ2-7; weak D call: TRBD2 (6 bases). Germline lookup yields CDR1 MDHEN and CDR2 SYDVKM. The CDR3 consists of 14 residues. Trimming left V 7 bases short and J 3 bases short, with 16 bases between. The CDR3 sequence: CASIPSGFLYEQYF. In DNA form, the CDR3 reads TGTGCCAGCATTCCGAGCGGGTTTCTCTACGAGCAGTACTTC.

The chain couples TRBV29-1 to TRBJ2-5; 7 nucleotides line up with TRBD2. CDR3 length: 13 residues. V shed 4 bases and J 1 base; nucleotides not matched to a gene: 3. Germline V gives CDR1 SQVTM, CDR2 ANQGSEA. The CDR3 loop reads CSVGLAAQETQYF. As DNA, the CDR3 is TGCAGCGTTGGTCTAGCGGCCCAAGAGACCCAGTACTTC.

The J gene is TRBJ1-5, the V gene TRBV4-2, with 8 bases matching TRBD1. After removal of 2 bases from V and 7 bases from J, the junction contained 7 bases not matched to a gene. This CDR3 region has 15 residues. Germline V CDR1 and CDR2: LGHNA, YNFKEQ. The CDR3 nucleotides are TGTGCCAGCAGCCAACTAGGACAGGGAGACCAGCCCCAGCATTTT. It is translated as CASSQLGQGDQPQHF.

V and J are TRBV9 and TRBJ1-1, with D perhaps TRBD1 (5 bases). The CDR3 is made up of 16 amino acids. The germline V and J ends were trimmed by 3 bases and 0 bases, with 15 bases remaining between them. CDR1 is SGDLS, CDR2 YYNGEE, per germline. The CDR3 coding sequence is TGTGCCAGCAGCGCGGGCGACAGCAGAATGAACACTGAAGCTTTCTTT. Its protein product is CASSAGDSRMNTEAFF.

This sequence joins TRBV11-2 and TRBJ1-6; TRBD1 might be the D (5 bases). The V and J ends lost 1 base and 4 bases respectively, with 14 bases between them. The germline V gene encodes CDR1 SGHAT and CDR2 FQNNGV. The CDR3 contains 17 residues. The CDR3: CASSLVIAGTYNSPLHF. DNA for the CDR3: TGTGCCAGCAGCTTAGTCATTGCAGGGACTTATAATTCACCCCTCCACTTT.

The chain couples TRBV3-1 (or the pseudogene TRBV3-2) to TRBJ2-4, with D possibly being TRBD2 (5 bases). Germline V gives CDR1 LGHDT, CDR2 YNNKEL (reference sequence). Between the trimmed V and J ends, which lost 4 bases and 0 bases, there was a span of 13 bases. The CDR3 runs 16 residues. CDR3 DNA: TGTGCCAGCAGCCCTCCGGAGGTTCTAGCCAAAAACATTCAGTACTTC. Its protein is CASSPPEVLAKNIQYF.